This paragraph covers one T cell receptor (beta chain) sequence. The sample comes from a study of cytomegalovirus exposure and HLA in healthy donors. The assay was immunoSEQ multiplex PCR, and TCRdb's table has in-frame clones only and misses some. The sample records some 140,000 clones, approximately 84% being singletons. V trimming: 2 bases; J trimming: 9 bases; junction bases outside the gene matches: 7. Germline V gene lookup returns CDR1 MNHEY and CDR2 SMNVEV (reference sequence). The CDR3 is 15 amino acids. Sequencing used PBMCs. This sequence originates from a man younger than 40 in good health and CMV-seropositive. The rearrangement uses TRBV27 and TRBJ1-5, with 10 positions matching TRBD1. The CDR3 sequence is CASSLNPGQGLPQHF. The CDR3 DNA follows: TGTGCCAGCAGTTTAAACCCGGGACAGGGGCTGCCCCAGCATTTT.